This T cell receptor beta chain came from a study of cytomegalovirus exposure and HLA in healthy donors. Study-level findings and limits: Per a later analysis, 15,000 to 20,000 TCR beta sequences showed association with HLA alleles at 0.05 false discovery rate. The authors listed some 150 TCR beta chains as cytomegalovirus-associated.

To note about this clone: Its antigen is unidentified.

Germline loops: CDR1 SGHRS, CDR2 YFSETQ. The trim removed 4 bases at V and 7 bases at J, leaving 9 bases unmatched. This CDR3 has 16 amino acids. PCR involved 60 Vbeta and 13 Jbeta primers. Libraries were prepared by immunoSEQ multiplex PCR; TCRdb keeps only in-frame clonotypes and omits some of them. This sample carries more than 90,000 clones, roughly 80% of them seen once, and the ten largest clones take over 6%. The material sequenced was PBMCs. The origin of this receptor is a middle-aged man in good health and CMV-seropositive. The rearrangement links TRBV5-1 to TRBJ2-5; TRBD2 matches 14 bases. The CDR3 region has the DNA TGCGCCAGCAGCGGAAGGACTAGCGGGGGGCGAGGGACCCAGTACTTC. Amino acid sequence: CASSGRTSGGRGTQYF.